This paragraph covers one TCR beta chain sequence. What it recognizes is unknown. This entry is derived from a study of shared clonotypes between healthy human individuals. Per the germline V gene, CDR1 is WNHNN and CDR2 is SYGVQD (reference sequence). With V trimmed by 7 bases and J by 2 bases, 10 bases remained unmatched. The CDR3 consists of 17 residues. Study findings and constraints: Among donors, the sharing of clonotypes was expected to be influenced by sequencing depth.

Genomic DNA of each subset was evenly split across several immunoSEQ plates. Generated by immunoSEQ multiplex PCR, the TCRdb table keeps only in-frame clones and is missing some. The data show approximately 600,000 clones, 95% seen once. Positive CCR7 selection of CD45RO-negative cells yielded the naive CD8 cells, and terminally differentiated effector memory CD45RA+ cells were excluded. The chain is built from TRBV10-1 and TRBJ2-7; 14 bases line up with TRBD2. The sequence was collected from a woman aged 25 to 39 in good health. What was sequenced was naive CD8+ T cells sorted from blood. DNA of the CDR3: TGCGCCAGCACCAGGACTAGCGGGAGGTCCCTCCCCTACGAGCAGTACTTC. It is translated as CASTRTSGRSLPYEQYF.